This T cell receptor (beta chain) was identified in a study of blood T cell repertoires in COVID-19. Germline CDR1 reads MNHEY; CDR2 reads SVGAGI. Between the trimmed V and J ends, which lost 0 bases and 4 bases, there was a span of 12 bases. The CDR3 runs 15 residues. All enrollees were roughly 18 to 90 years old and from 20 to 25 US areas. Clones were read by immunoSEQ multiplex PCR, and TCRdb kept only the in-frame ones, dropping some. Of approximately 390,000 clones listed, approximately 86% were seen once; the top ten hold roughly 2%. This clone was detected only a few times. The sample comprised PBMCs or T cells enriched from blood (not recorded which). The chain uses TRBV6-5 and TRBJ2-5, with TRBD1 as a possible D gene (5 bases). The origin of this receptor is a middle-aged woman with acute COVID-19. The CDR3 loop reads CASSYSAGNLETQYF. In DNA form, the CDR3 reads TGTGCCAGCAGTTACTCCGCAGGGAACTTAGAGACCCAGTACTTC.